What follows describes a single TCR beta chain. The sample comes from a study of chemoradiotherapy in HPV16-positive cancers. CDR1 is SGHAT and CDR2 is FQNNGV in the germline V gene. V gave up 5 bases and J gave up 6 bases; unmatched junction bases: 11. The CDR3 loop spans 15 amino acids. The table came from immunoSEQ multiplex PCR; TCRdb's copy has only in-frame clones and leaves some out. Here the sample spans roughly 24,000 clones, more than 90% being singletons. The sequencing here drew on blood, taken from a patient who underwent chemoradiotherapy. This chain joins TRBV11-2 and TRBJ2-5, with 8 positions matching TRBD1. The source is a human donor with HPV-associated anogenital cancer. DNA of the CDR3: TGTGCCAGCAGCCCTAGGGCCGGGACAGGAAAGACCCAGTACTTC. Amino acids: CASSPRAGTGKTQYF.